The following is a T cell receptor (beta chain) sequence with its context. The CDR3 extends over 14 amino acids. Germline V gene lookup returns CDR1 SNHLY and CDR2 FYNNEI. The V and J ends lost 8 bases and 7 bases respectively, with 18 bases between them. The entry originates in a study of T cell changes during pregnancy in multiple sclerosis. Method: immunoSEQ multiplex PCR; TCRdb's copy keeps in-frame clones and lacks some. The profile covers roughly 100,000 clones, with 80% to 95% appearing a single time and 1.5% to 2% taken by the ten largest. The sequenced sample was peripheral blood, obtained after pregnancy. This clonotype originated in a female donor with multiple sclerosis, enrolled in a pregnancy study. The J gene is TRBJ1-5, the V gene TRBV2, with D perhaps TRBD1 (6 bases). The CDR3 loop reads CASYTGQTGQPQHF. For the CDR3, the DNA is TGTGCCAGCTATACCGGACAGACGGGGCAGCCCCAGCATTTT.